The 5 T cell receptor beta chains below all came from one sample that was sequenced in a study of persistence of HIV-infected CD4 T cells. The stimulus was an HIV-1 Gag 15-mer peptide pool, approximately 0.93 ug/peptide/mL. Responding CD4+ T cells were sorted by upregulation of both CD40 ligand and CD69. Sequencing used immunoSEQ version 4 in survey mode. Method: immunoSEQ multiplex PCR; TCRdb's copy keeps in-frame clones and lacks some. The sample holds roughly 9,200 clones, approximately 77% seen once. The antigens of these receptors remain unknown. Sequenced here: CD4+ T cells sorted from PBMCs after roughly 17-hour stimulation, sampled from a patient who received antiretroviral therapy. The source of these receptors is an adult woman with HIV who was CMV-seropositive.

The sample holds a few counts of this clone. V is TRBV7-9 and J is TRBJ1-5; D not certain. This CDR3 has 12 amino acids. Trimming took off 2 bases at V and 5 bases at J, with 4 bases between the two ends. In germline, CDR1 is SEHNR, CDR2 FQNEAQ (reference sequence). The CDR3 sequence is CASSLNDQPQHF. In DNA, the CDR3 is TGTGCCAGCAGCTTAAATGATCAGCCCCAGCATTTT. Using reference TRBV7-9 and TRBJ1-5 for the parts outside the CDR3, the full variable domain is DTGVSQNPRHKITKRGQNVTFRCDPISEHNRLYWYRQTLGQGPEFLTYFQNEAQLEKSRLLSDRFSAERPKGSFSTLEIQRTEQGDSAMYLCASSLNDQPQHFGDGTRLSIL.

The rearrangement links TRBV24-1 to TRBJ1-1; TRBD1 might be the D (5 bases). The V and J ends lost 4 bases and 10 bases respectively, with 9 bases between them. The CDR3 runs 11 residues. CDR1 and CDR2 (germline): KGHDR, SFDVKD. CDR3 residues: CATSDAGRAFF. The CDR3 DNA sequence: TGTGCCACCAGTGACGCAGGGCGAGCTTTCTTT.

The chain employs TRBV5-6 and TRBJ2-3; 7 nucleotides line up with TRBD2. The CDR3 extends over 14 amino acids. Germline-derived CDR1 and CDR2 are SGHDT and YYEEEE. J lost 2 bases, V lost 4 bases, and 4 bases had no gene match. The CDR3 sequence: CASSAGLNTDTQYF. As DNA, the CDR3 is TGTGCCAGCAGCGCGGGACTAAACACAGATACGCAGTATTTT.

This clone was observed a handful of times. The rearrangement joins TRBV9 to TRBJ1-6; D uncertain. This CDR3 comprises 13 residues. Trimming removed 0 bases from V and 10 bases from J, with 8 bases in between. The germline V gene encodes CDR1 SGDLS and CDR2 YYNGEE. CDR3 DNA: TGTGCCAGCAGCGTAGATGATCAATCACCCCTCCACTTT. It translates to CASSVDDQSPLHF.

The CDR3 DNA reads TGTGCCAGTAGTATGAGCGGAATGAACACTGAAGCTTTCTTT. This codes for CASSMSGMNTEAFF. V and J are TRBV19 and TRBJ1-1; unclear D gene. This CDR3 contains 14 residues. Per germline, CDR1 LNHDA and CDR2 SQIVND (reference sequence). V lost 3 bases and J lost 0, with 8 bases in between.